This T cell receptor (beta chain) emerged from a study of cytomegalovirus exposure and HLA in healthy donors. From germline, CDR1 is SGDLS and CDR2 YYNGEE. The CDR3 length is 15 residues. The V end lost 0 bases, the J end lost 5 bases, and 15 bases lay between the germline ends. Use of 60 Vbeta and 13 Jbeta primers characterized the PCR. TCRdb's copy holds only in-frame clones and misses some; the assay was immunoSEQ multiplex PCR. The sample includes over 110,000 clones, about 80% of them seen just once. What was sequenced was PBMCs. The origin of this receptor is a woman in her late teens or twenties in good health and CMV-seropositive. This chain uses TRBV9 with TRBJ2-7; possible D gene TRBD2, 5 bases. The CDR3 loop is CASSVASGKVDEQYF. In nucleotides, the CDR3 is TGTGCCAGCAGCGTAGCCTCGGGGAAGGTCGACGAGCAGTACTTC.